These 20 T cell receptor beta chains originate from one sample sequenced in a study of T cell repertoires in cytomegalovirus infection. No antigen is known for these receptors. TCRdb ran MiXCR on the reads and lists one entry per CDR3 protein. This table holds a few hundred thousand distinct CDR3 sequences, nearly 35% found once. Source: cultured PBMCs, taken from culture after CMV antigen stimulation. Source of these receptors: a human donor in good health (CMV status not recorded). Some clones in this sample may be carry-over from other donors' samples.

This clonotype was counted between two and nine times. The chain recombines TRBV7-8 with TRBJ2-7, with a possible D match to TRBD2 (5 bases). Trimming cost V 5 bases and J 9 bases, with 20 bases left between them. Germline lookup yields CDR1 SGHVS and CDR2 FQNEAQ. The CDR3 is 14 residues long. CDR3 DNA sequence: TGTGCCAGCAGCCGGGAAAGGTCCCGAGGTGGGCAGTACTTC. This codes for CASSRERSRGGQYF.

This clonotype appeared many times. V gene TRBV7-2 combines with J gene TRBJ2-3; 7 bases match TRBD2. There are 17 residues in the CDR3. Losses at the gene ends were 5 bases for V and 1 base for J; bases not matched to a gene: 12. CDR1 and CDR2 from the germline V gene are SGHTA and FQGNSA. CDR3 loop: CASSPRTSWVGTDTQYF. The CDR3 DNA reads as TGTGCCAGCAGCCCTAGGACTAGTTGGGTGGGCACAGATACGCAGTATTTT.

The chain couples TRBV7-3 to TRBJ2-3, with 10 positions matching TRBD1. The CDR3 runs 17 residues. Germline-derived CDR1 and CDR2 are SGHTA and FQGTGA. With V trimmed by 6 bases and J by 1 base, 10 bases remained unmatched. For the CDR3, the DNA is TGTGCCAGCAGGAAGGGACAGGGGATTTCTGGCACAGATACGCAGTATTTT. It specifies CASRKGQGISGTDTQYF.

This clonotype was seen more than once but under ten times. The chain carries TRBV27 and TRBJ2-1; D is perhaps TRBD2 (6 bases). With 4 bases removed from V and 2 bases from J, the gap between germline ends came to 18 bases. The CDR3 runs to 17 residues. Per the germline V gene, CDR1 is MNHEY and CDR2 is SMNVEV (reference sequence). CDR3: CASSSPHPGLAYNEQFF. CDR3 coding DNA: TGTGCCAGCAGTTCCCCACACCCGGGACTTGCCTACAATGAGCAGTTCTTC.

The chain uses TRBV4-1 and TRBJ2-7; no definite D call. The germline V gene encodes CDR1 MGHRA and CDR2 YSYEKL. Trimming left V 0 bases short and J 5 bases short, with 14 bases between. The CDR3 runs 15 residues. CDR3 protein: CASSQEFNGQNEQYF. Here the CDR3 DNA reads TGCGCCAGCAGCCAAGAGTTTAACGGCCAAAACGAGCAGTACTTC.

The chain combines TRBV7-8 with TRBJ2-7; no firm D call. Germline V gene lookup returns CDR1 SGHVS and CDR2 FQNEAQ. With 0 bases removed from V and 0 bases from J, the gap between germline ends came to 18 bases. The CDR3 contains 18 residues. DNA for the CDR3: TGTGCCAGCAGCTTAGCGCTAATCCGAGACGGTTACTCCTACGAGCAGTACGTC. The encoded protein is CASSLALIRDGYSYEQYV.

This clonotype turned up a few times. The chain has TRBV24-1 and TRBJ1-2; D uncertain. Trimming shortened V by 4 bases and J by 5 bases, and 16 bases separated the two germline ends. Germline-derived CDR1 and CDR2 are KGHDR and SFDVKD. This CDR3 comprises 15 residues. This chain's CDR3 is CATSDSDVGGYGYTF. In DNA form, the CDR3 reads TGTGCCACCAGTGACTCGGACGTCGGAGGGTATGGCTACACCTTC.

The chain links TRBV20-1 to TRBJ1-6; no clear D gene. The CDR3 runs to 14 residues. Trimming cost V 7 bases and J 0 bases, with 10 bases left between them. CDR1 and CDR2 (germline): DFQATT, SNEGSKA (reference sequence). The CDR3 coding sequence is TGCAGTGTCGGGATGAGCTCCTATAATTCACCCCTCCACTTT. The encoded protein is CSVGMSSYNSPLHF.

This clonotype was detected a few times. The chain links TRBV19 to TRBJ2-1; no clear D gene. Germline V CDR1 and CDR2: LNHDA, SQIVND (reference sequence). Trimming pared 3 bases from V and 0 bases from J, leaving 9 bases between. This CDR3 is built from 15 residues. The CDR3 loop is CASSIRSVSYNEQFF. In DNA, the CDR3 is TGTGCCAGTAGTATTAGGAGCGTCTCCTACAATGAGCAGTTCTTC.

This chain's CDR3 is CASSSVPQIVLYNEQFF. The CDR3 DNA reads as TGTGCCAGCAGCTCCGTCCCACAGATCGTTCTCTACAATGAGCAGTTCTTC. The gene calls are TRBV28 and TRBJ2-1, with unresolved D. The CDR3 covers 17 residues. CDR1 is MDHEN, CDR2 SYDVKM, per germline. V dropped 6 bases and J dropped 3 bases, with 21 bases sitting between them.

The V and J genes are TRBV28 and TRBJ1-5, with D possibly being TRBD1 (5 bases). The CDR3 totals 14 residues. Germline CDR1 reads MDHEN; CDR2 reads SYDVKM. Trimming took 8 bases from V and 0 from J, leaving 11 bases between them. The CDR3: CASYPGLSNQPQHF. The DNA of the CDR3 is TGTGCCAGCTATCCGGGACTTAGCAATCAGCCCCAGCATTTT. Full variable domain (rest looked up from reference TRBV28 and TRBJ1-5): DVKVTQSSRYLVKRTGEKVFLECVQDMDHENMFWYRQDPGLGLRLIYFSYDVKMKEKGDIPEGYSVSREKKERFSLILESASTNQTSMYLCASYPGLSNQPQHFGDGTRLSIL.

A few counts support this clonotype. The chain is built from TRBV12-3 or TRBV12-4 and TRBJ2-7, with D perhaps given as TRBD1 or TRBD2 (5 bases each). The CDR3 runs 14 residues. The V gene lost 5 bases and the J gene lost 2 bases, with 13 bases spanning the gap. The CDR3 region is CASSPGTEPYEQYV. CDR3 sequence (DNA): TGTGCCAGCAGTCCCGGGACGGAACCCTACGAGCAGTACGTC.

The chain has TRBV7-2 and TRBJ2-3; D may match TRBD1 or TRBD2 (5 bases each). Germline CDR1 reads SGHTA; CDR2 reads FQGNSA. The germline V and J ends were trimmed by 0 bases and 6 bases, with 16 bases remaining between them. CDR3 length: 16 residues. CDR3 nucleotide sequence: TGTGCCAGCAGCTTAGCCCCGGGGCGAGTCCCTGATACGCAGTATTTT. Its protein is CASSLAPGRVPDTQYF.

This clonotype has just a few counts. V is TRBV7-2 and J is TRBJ2-5, with unresolved D. V gave up 2 bases and J gave up 5 bases, with 15 bases separating them. The CDR3 consists of 15 residues. Germline V CDR1 and CDR2: SGHTA, FQGNSA. CDR3 nucleotide sequence: TGTGCCAGCAGCTTAAGTATAGCCCTCCAGGAGACCCAGTACTTC. It encodes CASSLSIALQETQYF.

The genes are TRBV5-1 and TRBJ2-3, with TRBD2 matching 7 bases. CDR3 size: 13 residues. The junction had 4 bases not matched to a gene; V was cut back by 5 bases and J by 4 bases. CDR1 and CDR2 (germline): SGHRS, YFSETQ. CDR3 region: CASSTSAADTQYF. As DNA, the CDR3 is TGCGCCAGCAGTACTAGCGCCGCAGATACGCAGTATTTT.

V usage is TRBV25-1 and J usage is TRBJ2-3; D could derive from TRBD1 or TRBD2 (5 bases each). CDR1 and CDR2 (germline): MGHDK, SYGVNS. V was cut by 3 bases and J by 6 bases, with 13 bases left in between. The CDR3 contains 14 residues. The CDR3 reads CASSDSGPGDTQYF. In DNA form, the CDR3 reads TGTGCCAGCAGTGATTCGGGGCCTGGGGATACGCAGTATTTT.

This chain connects TRBV30 to TRBJ1-1; 7 bases map to TRBD1. The CDR3 spans 15 residues. J lost 5 bases, V lost 5 bases, and 14 bases had no gene match. CDR1 is GTSNPN, CDR2 SVGIG, per germline (reference sequence). CDR3 region: CAWESEQGLRTEAFF. DNA of the CDR3: TGTGCCTGGGAGAGCGAACAGGGGCTGAGGACTGAAGCTTTCTTT.

There are a few counts of this clonotype. The chain uses TRBV7-2 and TRBJ2-7; D is tentatively TRBD1 or TRBD2 (5 bases each). The germline V gene encodes CDR1 SGHTA and CDR2 FQGNSA. The CDR3 spans 17 residues. Trimming took off 4 bases at V and 2 bases at J, with 21 bases between the two ends. The CDR3 is CASSSEVTGPRTYEQYF. In nucleotides, the CDR3 is TGTGCCAGCAGCTCCGAGGTCACGGGACCCCGGACCTACGAGCAGTACTTC.

This clonotype was counted between two and nine times. This chain connects TRBV7-2 to TRBJ1-1; TRBD1 matches at 8 bases. Germline CDR1 reads SGHTA; CDR2 reads FQGNSA. V was pared by 4 bases and J by 0 bases, with 4 bases of the junction left unmatched. The CDR3 runs to 15 residues. CDR3 in amino acids: CASSSRQGMNTEAFF. Written as DNA, the CDR3 is TGTGCCAGCAGCTCCCGACAGGGGATGAACACTGAAGCTTTCTTT.

The V gene is TRBV6-5, the J gene TRBJ2-3; 11 bases align to TRBD2. The CDR3 is 15 residues long. Germline trimming cut 5 bases from V and 5 bases from J; bases unmatched to any gene: 6. Germline V lookup: CDR1 MNHEY, CDR2 SVGAGI. CDR3 in DNA: TGTGCCAGCAGTGGAATAGCGGGAGGGGAAGATACGCAGTATTTT. This encodes CASSGIAGGEDTQYF.